This T cell receptor beta chain was recovered during a study of T-cell reconstitution after alpha-beta-depleted transplantation in children. It was with unique molecular identifiers that the TCRbeta library was prepared. Via MiXCR, TCRdb re-called the PCR reads, giving one row per CDR3 protein. The sample records a few hundred thousand distinct CDR3 sequences, 10% being singletons. V was cut by 5 bases and J by 3 bases, with 7 bases left in between. Germline values: CDR1 SGHRS, CDR2 YFSETQ. CDR3 length: 12 amino acids. Here the sequenced sample was PBMCs from the stem cell graft donor, taken from the stem cell graft. The chain couples TRBV5-1 to TRBJ2-3; D is possibly TRBD1 or TRBD2 (5 bases each). The source of this sequence is a human donor who donated a stem cell graft to a child with acute lymphoblastic leukemia. CDR3 residues: CASRGETDTQYF. CDR3 DNA sequence: TGCGCCAGCAGGGGGGAAACAGATACGCAGTATTTT. Together with reference TRBV5-1 and TRBJ2-3, the CDR3 gives the full variable domain: KAGVTQTPRYLIKTRGQQVTLSCSPISGHRSVSWYQQTPGQGLQFLFEYFSETQRNKGNFPGRFSGRQFSNSRSEMNVSTLELGDSALYLCASRGETDTQYFGPGTRLTVL.